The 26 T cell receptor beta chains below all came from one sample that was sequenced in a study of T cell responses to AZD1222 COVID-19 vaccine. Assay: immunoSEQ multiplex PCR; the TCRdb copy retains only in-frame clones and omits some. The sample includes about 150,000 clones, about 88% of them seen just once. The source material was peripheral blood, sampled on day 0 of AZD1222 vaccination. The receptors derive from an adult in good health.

DNA of the CDR3: TGTGCCAGCAGTTTATTGGGGAGTTCAGCTTTCTTT. Translation: CASSLLGSSAFF. The chain joins TRBV28 to TRBJ1-1, with D unclear. The CDR3 contains 12 residues. V was shortened by 1 base and J by 10 bases, with 10 bases between the two germline ends. Germline CDR1 is MDHEN and CDR2 is SYDVKM.

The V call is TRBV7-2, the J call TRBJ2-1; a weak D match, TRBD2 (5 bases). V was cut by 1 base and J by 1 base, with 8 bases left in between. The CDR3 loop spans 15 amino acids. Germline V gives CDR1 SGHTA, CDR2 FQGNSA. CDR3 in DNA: TGTGCCAGCAGCTTAGGAGGGCAGTCCTACAATGAGCAGTTCTTC. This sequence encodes CASSLGGQSYNEQFF.

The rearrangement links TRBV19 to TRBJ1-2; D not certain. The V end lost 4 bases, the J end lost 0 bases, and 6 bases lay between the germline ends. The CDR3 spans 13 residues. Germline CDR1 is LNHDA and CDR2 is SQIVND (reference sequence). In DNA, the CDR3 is TGTGCCAGTAGTAAGCTCCCTAACTATGGCTACACCTTC. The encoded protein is CASSKLPNYGYTF.

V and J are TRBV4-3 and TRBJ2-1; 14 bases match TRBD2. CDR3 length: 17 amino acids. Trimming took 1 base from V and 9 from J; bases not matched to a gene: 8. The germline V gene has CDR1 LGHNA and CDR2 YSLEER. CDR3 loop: CASSQGPGTSGRGEQFF. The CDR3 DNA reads TGCGCCAGCAGCCAAGGTCCCGGGACTAGCGGGAGAGGTGAGCAGTTCTTC.

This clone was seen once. CDR3 sequence (DNA): TGTGCCACCAGCAGAGAAGGCACAGGGGGCACAGATACGCAGTATTTT. It encodes CATSREGTGGTDTQYF. The rearrangement links TRBV15 to TRBJ2-3; 7 bases align to TRBD1. CDR3 size: 16 residues. V shed 0 bases and J 1 base; nucleotides not matched to a gene: 4. The V gene's germline CDR1 is LNHNV and CDR2 YYDKDF (reference sequence).

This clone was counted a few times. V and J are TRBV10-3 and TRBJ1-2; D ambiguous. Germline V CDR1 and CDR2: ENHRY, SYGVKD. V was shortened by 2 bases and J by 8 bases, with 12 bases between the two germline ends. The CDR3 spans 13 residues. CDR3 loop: CAISEDQVRGYTF. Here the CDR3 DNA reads TGTGCCATCAGTGAGGATCAGGTGCGGGGCTACACCTTC.

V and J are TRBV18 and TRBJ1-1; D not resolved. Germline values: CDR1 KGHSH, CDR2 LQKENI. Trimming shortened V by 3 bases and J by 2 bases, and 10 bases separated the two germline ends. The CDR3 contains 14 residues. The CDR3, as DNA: TGTGCCAGCTCACCGGGGTTGGAAAACACTGAAGCTTTCTTT. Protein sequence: CASSPGLENTEAFF.

The CDR3 loop is CASSSPAGVNSPLHF. CDR3 DNA sequence: TGTGCCAGCAGTTCCCCGGCAGGGGTGAATTCACCCCTCCACTTT. The rearrangement uses TRBV6-2 or TRBV6-3 and TRBJ1-6; D possibly corresponds to TRBD1 (6 bases). The V gene lost 4 bases and the J gene lost 7 bases, with 14 bases spanning the gap. Germline CDR1 reads MNHEY; CDR2 reads SVGEGT. The CDR3 is 15 residues long.

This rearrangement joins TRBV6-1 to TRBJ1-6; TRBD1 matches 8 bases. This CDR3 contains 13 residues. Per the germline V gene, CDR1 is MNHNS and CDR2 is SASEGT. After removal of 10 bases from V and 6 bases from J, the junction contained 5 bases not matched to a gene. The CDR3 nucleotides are TGTGCCACCTTGGACAGGGCTAATTCACCCCTCCACTTT. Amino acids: CATLDRANSPLHF.

CDR3 amino acids: CASSTETGGGEQYF. DNA for the CDR3: TGTGCCAGCTCAACCGAGACAGGGGGCGGCGAGCAGTACTTC. The chain couples TRBV18 to TRBJ2-7; 10 nucleotides line up with TRBD1. This CDR3 spans 14 amino acids. The V gene end was trimmed by 5 bases and the J gene end by 6 bases; junction bases not matched to a gene: 7. Germline-derived CDR1 and CDR2 are KGHSH and LQKENI.

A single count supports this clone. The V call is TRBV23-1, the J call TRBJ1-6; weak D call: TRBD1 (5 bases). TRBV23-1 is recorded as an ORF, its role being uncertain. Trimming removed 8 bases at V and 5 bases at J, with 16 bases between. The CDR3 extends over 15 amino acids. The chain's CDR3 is CASWPPGRNNSPLHF. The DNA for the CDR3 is TGCGCCAGCTGGCCTCCGGGACGGAATAATTCACCCCTCCACTTT.

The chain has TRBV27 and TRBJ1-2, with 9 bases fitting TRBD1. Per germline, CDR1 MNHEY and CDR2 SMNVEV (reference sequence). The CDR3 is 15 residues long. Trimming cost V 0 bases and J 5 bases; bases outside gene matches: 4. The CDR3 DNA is TGTGCCAGCAGTTTATCGGGACAGGGTCGGTATGGCTACACCTTC. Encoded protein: CASSLSGQGRYGYTF.

The CDR3 sequence is CASSPRRQNSNQPQHF. The CDR3 DNA follows: TGTGCCAGTAGCCCGAGGAGGCAAAATAGCAATCAGCCCCAGCATTTT. V gene TRBV19 combines with J gene TRBJ1-5; unclear D gene. CDR3 length: 16 residues. The V end was cut by 6 bases, the J end by 0 bases, with 15 bases between. CDR1 is LNHDA and CDR2 is SQIVND in the germline V gene (reference sequence). The whole variable domain, remainder taken from reference TRBV19 and TRBJ1-5, is DGGITQSPKYLFRKEGQNVTLSCEQNLNHDAMYWYRQDPGQGLRLIYYSQIVNDFQKGDIAEGYSVSREKKESFPLTVTSAQKNPTAFYLCASSPRRQNSNQPQHFGDGTRLSIL.

DNA of the CDR3: TGTGCCAGCAGTTACTCAATAGGGACAACCGACAATGAGCAGTTCTTC. It is translated as CASSYSIGTTDNEQFF. The V and J genes are TRBV6-5 and TRBJ2-1, with TRBD1 as a possible D gene (6 bases). The CDR3 consists of 16 residues. The germline V and J ends were trimmed by 0 bases and 5 bases, with 14 bases remaining between them. Germline lookup yields CDR1 MNHEY and CDR2 SVGAGI.

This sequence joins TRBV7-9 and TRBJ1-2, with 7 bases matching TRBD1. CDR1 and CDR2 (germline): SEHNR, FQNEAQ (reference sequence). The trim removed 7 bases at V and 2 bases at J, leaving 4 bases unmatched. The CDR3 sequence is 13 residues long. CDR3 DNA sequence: TGTGCCAGCACCCCACAGGGGAACTATGGCTACACCTTC. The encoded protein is CASTPQGNYGYTF.

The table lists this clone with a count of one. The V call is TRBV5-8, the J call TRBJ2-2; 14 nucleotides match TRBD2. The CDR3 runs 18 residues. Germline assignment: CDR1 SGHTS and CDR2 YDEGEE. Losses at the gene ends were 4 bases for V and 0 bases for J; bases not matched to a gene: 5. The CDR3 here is CASSPGTSGRTNTGELFF. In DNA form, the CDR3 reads TGTGCCAGCAGCCCGGGGACTAGCGGGAGAACGAACACCGGGGAGCTGTTTTTT.

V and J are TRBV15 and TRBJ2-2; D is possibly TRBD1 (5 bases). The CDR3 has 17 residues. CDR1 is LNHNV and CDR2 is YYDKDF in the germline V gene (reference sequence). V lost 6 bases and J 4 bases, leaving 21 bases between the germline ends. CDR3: CATSFRLDRATTGELFF. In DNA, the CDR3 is TGTGCCACCAGTTTTCGTCTCGACAGAGCAACCACCGGGGAGCTGTTTTTT.

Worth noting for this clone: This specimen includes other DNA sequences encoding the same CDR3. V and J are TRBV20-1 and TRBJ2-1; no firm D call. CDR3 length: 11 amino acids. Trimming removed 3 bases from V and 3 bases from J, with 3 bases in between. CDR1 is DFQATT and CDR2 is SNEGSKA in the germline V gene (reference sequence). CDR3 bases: TGCAGTGCTAGTCGCTACAATGAGCAGTTCTTC. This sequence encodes CSASRYNEQFF.

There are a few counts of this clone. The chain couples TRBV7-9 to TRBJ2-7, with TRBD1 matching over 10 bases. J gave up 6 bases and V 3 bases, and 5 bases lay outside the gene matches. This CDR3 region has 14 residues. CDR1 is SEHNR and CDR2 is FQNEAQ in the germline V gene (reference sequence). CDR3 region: CASSFGDRGGEQYF. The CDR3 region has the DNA TGTGCCAGCAGCTTCGGGGACAGGGGAGGCGAGCAGTACTTC.

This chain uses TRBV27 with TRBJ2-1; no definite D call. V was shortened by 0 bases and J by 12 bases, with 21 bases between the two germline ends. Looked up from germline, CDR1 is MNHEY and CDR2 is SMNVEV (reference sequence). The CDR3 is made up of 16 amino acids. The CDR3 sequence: CASSLSRFSSRNWQFF. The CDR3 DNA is TGTGCCAGCAGTTTATCCAGATTTTCTTCCCGTAACTGGCAGTTCTTC.

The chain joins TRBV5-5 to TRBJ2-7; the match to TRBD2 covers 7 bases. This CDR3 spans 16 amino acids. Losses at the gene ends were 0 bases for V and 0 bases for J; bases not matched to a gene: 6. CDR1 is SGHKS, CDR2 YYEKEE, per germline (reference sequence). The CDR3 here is CASSLVFWGGSYEQYF. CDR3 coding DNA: TGTGCCAGCAGCTTGGTTTTTTGGGGGGGCTCCTACGAGCAGTACTTC. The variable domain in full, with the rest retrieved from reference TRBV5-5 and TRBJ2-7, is DAGVTQSPTHLIKTRGQQVTLRCSPISGHKSVSWYQQVLGQGPQFIFQYYEKEERGRGNFPDRFSARQFPNYSSELNVNALLLGDSALYLCASSLVFWGGSYEQYFGPGTRLTVT.

The CDR3 sequence: CASSPKWELFF. CDR3 DNA: TGTGCCAGCTCACCCAAGTGGGAGCTGTTTTTT. The V gene is TRBV18, the J gene TRBJ2-2; D ambiguous. CDR1 KGHSH and CDR2 LQKENI come from the germline V gene. V shed 3 bases and J shed 9 bases, with 5 bases lying between them. The CDR3 loop spans 11 amino acids.

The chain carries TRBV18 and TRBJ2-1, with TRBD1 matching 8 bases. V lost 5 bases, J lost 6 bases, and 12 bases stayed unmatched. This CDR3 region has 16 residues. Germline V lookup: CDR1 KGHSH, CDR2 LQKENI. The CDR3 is CASSNAPGGTGNEQFF. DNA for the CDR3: TGTGCCAGCTCAAACGCTCCAGGAGGGACAGGCAATGAGCAGTTCTTC.

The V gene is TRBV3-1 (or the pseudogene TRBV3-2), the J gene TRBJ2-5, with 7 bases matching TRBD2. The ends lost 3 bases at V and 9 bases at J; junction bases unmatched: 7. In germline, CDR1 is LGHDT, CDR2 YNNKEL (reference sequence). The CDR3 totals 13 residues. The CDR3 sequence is CASSQKVGGAQYF. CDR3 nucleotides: TGTGCCAGCAGCCAGAAAGTTGGGGGGGCCCAGTACTTC.

The DNA of the CDR3 is TGTGCCAGCAGCTTTATGAACACCGGGGAGCTGTTTTTT. Translated: CASSFMNTGELFF. This sequence joins TRBV5-8 and TRBJ2-2; no definite D call. Germline V gives CDR1 SGHTS, CDR2 YDEGEE. Trimming pared 2 bases from V and 1 base from J, leaving 3 bases between. This CDR3 is 13 amino acids long. The complete variable domain, with remaining parts taken from reference TRBV5-8 and TRBJ2-2, reads EAGVTQSPTHLIKTRGQQATLRCSPISGHTSVYWYQQALGLGLQFLLWYDEGEERNRGNFPPRFSGRQFPNYSSELNVNALELEDSALYLCASSFMNTGELFFGEGSRLTVL.

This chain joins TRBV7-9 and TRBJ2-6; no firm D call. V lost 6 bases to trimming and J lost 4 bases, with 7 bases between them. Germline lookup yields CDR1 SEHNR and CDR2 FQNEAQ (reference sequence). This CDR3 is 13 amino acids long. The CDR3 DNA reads TGTGCCAGCAGGGGGTCCGGGGCCAACGTCCTGACTTTC. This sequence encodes CASRGSGANVLTF.